The next 6 T cell receptor beta chains were all read from a single sample in a study of blood T cell repertoires in COVID-19. Only in-frame clones appear in the TCRdb table, and some are missing; sequencing was by immunoSEQ multiplex PCR. The sample contains 150,000 or so clones, around 81% of which appear only once. Sample: peripheral blood. The receptors were sampled from a man between 60 and 70 years old with active or convalescent COVID-19.

The chain carries TRBV4-1 and TRBJ2-2; TRBD1 matches at 9 bases. Germline assignment: CDR1 MGHRA and CDR2 YSYEKL. V was clipped by 0 bases and J by 2 bases; unmatched bases: 1. The CDR3 is 16 residues long. This CDR3 is CASSQDTGGNTGELFF. In nucleotides, the CDR3 is TGCGCCAGCAGCCAAGACACAGGGGGCAACACCGGGGAGCTGTTTTTT.

The gene calls are TRBV27 and TRBJ1-5; D is possibly TRBD1 (5 bases). Germline V gene sequence: CDR1 MNHEY, CDR2 SMNVEV (reference sequence). Trimming took 6 bases from V and 6 from J, leaving 9 bases between them. The CDR3 extends over 12 amino acids. The CDR3 region is CASRSGGQPQHF. The DNA of the CDR3 is TGTGCCAGCAGATCCGGGGGTCAGCCCCAGCATTTT.

The rearrangement joins TRBV28 to TRBJ2-3; maybe TRBD2 (6 bases). The CDR3 has 13 amino acids. The germline gives CDR1 MDHEN, CDR2 SYDVKM. The V gene lost 4 bases and the J gene lost 4 bases, with 9 bases spanning the gap. The CDR3 is CASSSGRSDTQYF. The CDR3 coding sequence is TGTGCCAGCAGTTCGGGGAGGTCAGATACGCAGTATTTT.

The chain joins TRBV5-4 to TRBJ1-6; D is undetermined. Per the germline V gene, CDR1 is SGHNT and CDR2 is YYREEE (reference sequence). The CDR3 runs to 13 residues. The V end lost 4 bases, the J end lost 10 bases, and 12 bases lay between the germline ends. The CDR3 bases are TGTGCCAGCAGCCTAGCCATGGGGTCACCCCTCCACTTT. This translates into CASSLAMGSPLHF.

V and J are TRBV6-1 and TRBJ2-7; TRBD1 matches 10 bases. The ends lost 0 bases at V and 6 bases at J; junction bases unmatched: 11. CDR1 and CDR2 from the germline V gene are MNHNS and SASEGT. The CDR3 totals 17 residues. CDR3 bases: TGTGCCAGCAGTGAAGCCCCACCCGGGGACAGGGGCTCCGAGCAGTACTTC. This sequence encodes CASSEAPPGDRGSEQYF.

This clone was detected only a few times. The chain couples TRBV7-6 to TRBJ2-2; 9 bases map to TRBD1. CDR1 and CDR2 from the germline V gene are SGHVS and FNYEAQ. The CDR3 has 16 amino acids. V was pared by 1 base and J by 7 bases, with 7 bases of the junction left unmatched. The CDR3, as DNA: TGTGCCAGCAGCTTAGGGGGACAGGGATCTGGCGGGGAGCTGTTTTTT. It is translated as CASSLGGQGSGGELFF. The full variable domain, its missing parts supplied by reference TRBV7-6 and TRBJ2-2, is GAGVSQSPRYKVTKRGQDVALRCDPISGHVSLYWYRQALGQGPEFLTYFNYEAQQDKSGLPNDRFSAERPEGSISTLTIQRTEQRDSAMYRCASSLGGQGSGGELFFGEGSRLTVL.